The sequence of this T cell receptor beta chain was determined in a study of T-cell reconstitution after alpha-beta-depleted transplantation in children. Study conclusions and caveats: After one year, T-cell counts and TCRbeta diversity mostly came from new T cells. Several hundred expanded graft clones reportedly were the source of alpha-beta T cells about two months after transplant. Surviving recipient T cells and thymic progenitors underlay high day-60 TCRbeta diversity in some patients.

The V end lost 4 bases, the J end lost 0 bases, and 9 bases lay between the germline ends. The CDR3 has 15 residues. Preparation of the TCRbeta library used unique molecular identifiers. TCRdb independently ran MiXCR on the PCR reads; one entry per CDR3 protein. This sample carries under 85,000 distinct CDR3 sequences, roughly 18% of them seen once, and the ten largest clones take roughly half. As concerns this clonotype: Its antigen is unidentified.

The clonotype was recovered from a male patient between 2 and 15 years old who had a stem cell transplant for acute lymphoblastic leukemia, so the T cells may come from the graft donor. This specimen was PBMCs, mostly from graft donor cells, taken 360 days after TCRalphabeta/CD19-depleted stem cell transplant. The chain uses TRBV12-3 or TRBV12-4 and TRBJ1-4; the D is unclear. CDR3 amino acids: CASSYGPATNEKLFF. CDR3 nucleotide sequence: TGTGCCAGCAGTTACGGCCCCGCAACTAATGAAAAACTGTTTTTT.